This T cell receptor beta chain was observed in a study of T cell clonality in common variable immunodeficiency. Overall study results and limits: Common variable immunodeficiency TCR beta sequences reportedly had fewer deletions and N-nucleotide insertions. CVID subjects showed higher TCRbeta clonality than healthy controls. Shared TCRbeta clones were fewer between CVID subjects than controls.

Replacement immunoglobulin had been given to every CVID subject for at least one year. Donors gave roughly 5 to 9 ml heparinized peripheral whole blood. The CDR3 length is 13 residues. Germline CDR1 reads SGHTA; CDR2 reads FQGTGA. Trimming removed 4 bases at V and 1 base at J, with 7 bases between. This clone was observed a few times. Its specificity is not known. The CDR3 goes on 3 residues after the read ends, and that part is filled in from the germline J gene. Assay used: immunoSEQ multiplex PCR; TCRdb lists only in-frame clones, some missing. This sample comprises about 19,000 clones, none seen once only.

The sample was peripheral blood mononuclear cells. The gene calls are TRBV7-3 and TRBJ1-1; no firm D call. This clonotype originated in a human donor with common variable immunodeficiency. CDR3 DNA, as far as it was read: TGTGCCAGCAGCTCTGAGGGGAACACTGAA. It is translated as CASSSEGNTE. The complete CDR3 reads CASSSEGNTEAFF.